What follows describes a single TCR beta chain. Germline CDR1 SGHAT, CDR2 FQNNGV. Trimming took off 5 bases at V and 4 bases at J, with 16 bases between the two ends. The CDR3 covers 15 residues. This entry comes from a study of blood T cell repertoires in COVID-19. Study information: Both acute and convalescent COVID-19 samples were obtained from the United States, Italy and Spain.

The protocol was immunoSEQ multiplex PCR, while the TCRdb copy is restricted to in-frame clones and leaves out a portion. The data show tens of thousands of clones, 85% to 90% seen once. The chain links TRBV11-2 to TRBJ2-3; TRBD1 might be the D (6 bases). The sequence derives from a woman older than 75 with COVID-19, enrolled during active disease. What was sequenced was peripheral blood. The CDR3 is CASSKGQWVADTQYF. The CDR3 region has the DNA TGTGCCAGCAGCAAAGGACAGTGGGTAGCAGATACGCAGTATTTT.